The 17 T cell receptor beta chains below all came from one sample that was sequenced in a study of blood T cells in healthy people across ages. A second PCR of about 6 to 12 cycles used a sample-barcoded 5' primer and a J-beta primer mix. TCRdb fed the 5' RACE reads into MiXCR, producing one record per CDR3 protein. Here the sample spans over a million distinct CDR3 sequences, roughly 45% being singletons. Sample: blood. The receptors shown here come from a woman aged 55 to 70 in good health.

V and J are TRBV18 and TRBJ1-6; perhaps TRBD1 as D (6 bases). Germline lookup yields CDR1 KGHSH and CDR2 LQKENI. The CDR3 sequence is 14 residues long. Trimming pared 4 bases from V and 14 bases from J, leaving 18 bases between. The CDR3 here is CASSHGQSLAALHF. CDR3 nucleotides: TGTGCCAGCTCACACGGACAGAGTTTGGCGGCCCTCCACTTT.

In its sample, this clonotype was seen many times. The rearrangement links TRBV12-3 or TRBV12-4 to TRBJ2-6; TRBD1 matches 7 bases. V dropped 4 bases and J dropped 0; count of bases not matched to a gene: 0. CDR3 length: 15 amino acids. The CDR3 sequence is CASSWDSSGANVLTF. For the CDR3, the DNA is TGTGCCAGCAGTTGGGACAGCTCTGGGGCCAACGTCCTGACTTTC.

The rearrangement uses TRBV27 and TRBJ1-1; D is unresolved. Germline-derived CDR1 and CDR2 are MNHEY and SMNVEV (reference sequence). The CDR3 loop spans 11 amino acids. With 3 bases removed from V and 5 bases from J, the gap between germline ends came to 4 bases. DNA for the CDR3: TGTGCCAGCAGTTTTAGGACTGAAGCTTTCTTT. Translation gives CASSFRTEAFF.

This clonotype appeared once. J is TRBJ2-5 and V is TRBV4-2, with D possibly being TRBD1 (5 bases). CDR3 length: 15 amino acids. The germline V and J ends were trimmed by 4 bases and 4 bases, with 16 bases remaining between them. The germline V gene has CDR1 LGHNA and CDR2 YNFKEQ. CDR3 loop: CASSPHGRVIETQYF. DNA for the CDR3: TGTGCCAGCAGCCCGCATGGCAGGGTAATAGAGACCCAGTACTTC.

The chain combines TRBV20-1 with TRBJ1-1, with D possibly TRBD1 on 5 matching bases. Trimming shortened V by 3 bases and J by 6 bases, and 14 bases separated the two germline ends. CDR3 length: 13 amino acids. The germline V gene has CDR1 DFQATT and CDR2 SNEGSKA (reference sequence). This CDR3 is CSARGDGGPEAFF. The CDR3 nucleotides are TGCAGTGCTAGGGGGGACGGGGGACCTGAAGCTTTCTTT.

This clonotype was observed once. V usage is TRBV12-3 or TRBV12-4 and J usage is TRBJ2-2, with D unresolved. Trimming pared 3 bases from V and 5 bases from J, leaving 10 bases between. CDR3 length: 14 amino acids. The CDR3 is CASSFSELTGELFF. CDR3 DNA: TGTGCCAGCAGTTTTTCTGAGCTTACCGGGGAGCTGTTTTTT.

This chain connects TRBV5-1 to TRBJ2-1; TRBD1 matches 9 bases. The trim removed 4 bases at V and 4 bases at J, leaving 9 bases unmatched. Germline-derived CDR1 and CDR2 are SGHRS and YFSETQ. The CDR3 runs to 16 residues. For the CDR3, the DNA is TGCGCCAGCAGCACAACCGGGACAGGGACTTACAATGAGCAGTTCTTC. As protein: CASSTTGTGTYNEQFF.

The chain has TRBV12-3 or TRBV12-4 and TRBJ2-7; weak D call: TRBD2 (5 bases). This CDR3 region has 14 residues. V lost 6 bases, J lost 4 bases, and 16 bases lay in between. The chain's CDR3 is CASRPGLANYEQYF. The CDR3 DNA reads as TGTGCCAGCAGACCTGGACTCGCGAATTACGAGCAGTACTTC.

Only one count was recorded for this clonotype. The chain employs TRBV7-9 and TRBJ2-5; 13 bases are shared with TRBD2. Germline CDR1 and CDR2: SEHNR and FQNEAQ (reference sequence). The CDR3 length is 15 residues. J lost 3 bases, V lost 5 bases, and 3 bases had no gene match. The DNA for the CDR3 is TGTGCCAGCAGCCGACTAGCGGGAGGCGAAGAGACCCAGTACTTC. Amino acid sequence: CASSRLAGGEETQYF.

Only a few counts were recorded for this clonotype. The chain combines TRBV12-3 or TRBV12-4 with TRBJ1-2, with D perhaps TRBD1 (6 bases). The CDR3 runs to 13 residues. Trimming left V 3 bases short and J 4 bases short, with 9 bases between. The DNA of the CDR3 is TGTGCCAGCAGTTTTGGGACAACCTATGGCTACACCTTC. Its protein product is CASSFGTTYGYTF.

The genes are TRBV10-2 and TRBJ2-1, with 10 bases lining up with TRBD2. The length of the CDR3 is 18 residues. Germline-derived CDR1 and CDR2 are WSHSY and SAAADI. The junction had 15 bases not matched to a gene; V was cut back by 0 bases and J by 10 bases. CDR3 loop: CASSESMGSSGRGDEQFF. The CDR3, as DNA: TGCGCCAGCAGTGAGTCGATGGGCTCGAGCGGGAGGGGGGACGAGCAGTTCTTC.

This clonotype was seen more than once but under ten times. This sequence joins TRBV7-2 and TRBJ1-2, with TRBD1 identical over 11 bases. Germline CDR1 reads SGHTA; CDR2 reads FQGNSA. The CDR3 has 14 residues. The V segment lost 4 bases and the J segment 7 bases; nucleotides outside the gene matches: 5. CDR3: CASSSRTGGLGYTF. In DNA form, the CDR3 reads TGTGCCAGCAGCTCCAGGACAGGGGGCCTTGGCTACACCTTC.

The J gene is TRBJ2-1, the V gene TRBV20-1; no clear D gene. V was trimmed by 3 bases and J by 6 bases, leaving 15 bases between them. CDR1 is DFQATT, CDR2 SNEGSKA, per germline (reference sequence). The CDR3 runs to 14 residues. The CDR3 DNA reads as TGCAGTGCTAGCCCCCTGGTGGGGATCAATGAGCAGTTCTTC. Translation gives CSASPLVGINEQFF.

V and J are TRBV18 and TRBJ1-5, with no clear D. The CDR3 length is 16 residues. V gave up 0 bases and J gave up 7 bases, with 16 bases separating them. Germline loops: CDR1 KGHSH, CDR2 LQKENI. The CDR3 DNA sequence: TGTGCCAGCTCACCACCGATCGACACAAGGCGGCAGCCCCAGCATTTT. It encodes CASSPPIDTRRQPQHF.

V is TRBV7-9 and J is TRBJ2-5; 11 nucleotides align to TRBD2. The germline V gene has CDR1 SEHNR and CDR2 FQNEAQ (reference sequence). This CDR3 comprises 16 residues. The ends lost 5 bases at V and 0 bases at J; junction bases unmatched: 5. Here the CDR3 reads CASSTRLAGYQETQYF. The CDR3 DNA is TGTGCCAGCAGCACCCGACTAGCGGGATACCAAGAGACCCAGTACTTC.

The CDR3: CASSQGQGSEAFF. In DNA form, the CDR3 reads TGCGCCAGCAGCCAAGGACAGGGCTCTGAAGCTTTCTTT. J is TRBJ1-1 and V is TRBV5-1; the match to TRBD1 covers 8 bases. CDR3 size: 13 residues. The V gene end was trimmed by 4 bases and the J gene end by 6 bases; junction bases not matched to a gene: 5. Germline CDR1 SGHRS, CDR2 YFSETQ.

This clonotype was seen more than once but under ten times. The CDR3 here is CASSLSVASNSYEQYF. In DNA form, the CDR3 reads TGTGCCAGCAGTTTATCGGTAGCGAGTAACTCCTACGAGCAGTACTTC. This chain joins TRBV27 and TRBJ2-5, with TRBD2 as a possible D gene (5 bases). Judging by the DNA end, TRBJ2-7 fits better; the J call may be wrong. Germline assignment: CDR1 MNHEY and CDR2 SMNVEV (reference sequence). The length of the CDR3 is 16 residues.